This T cell receptor beta chain comes out of a study of blood T cell repertoires in COVID-19. Turning to the study itself: COVID-19 samples from acute and convalescent phases originated in the United States, Italy and Spain. In each case, the material was cDNA or gDNA derived from T cells, B-cell-depleted T cells, or PBMCs.

The germline V gene encodes CDR1 SGHDN and CDR2 FVKESK. The V and J ends lost 1 base and 7 bases respectively, with 10 bases between them. The CDR3 totals 13 residues. Original processing methods: Estimation of nucleated cell counts was performed using reference gene primer amplification. The data were produced by immunoSEQ multiplex PCR, yet TCRdb's version contains in-frame clones alone and is incomplete. D and trimming were read from the DNA, whereas the V and J calls and clone size are those reported in that table. The sample lists about 220,000 clones, about 85% seen once, with around 9.6% in the top ten. Seattle enrolled patients during active infection and tracked them longitudinally.

The chain employs TRBV14 and TRBJ1-2; possibly TRBD1 for D (5 bases). This receptor was identified in a woman aged 50 to 65 with COVID-19, enrolled during active disease. Sequenced sample: peripheral blood. CDR3 in amino acids: CASSQVVGGGYTF. The CDR3 DNA sequence: TGTGCCAGCAGCCAAGTAGTCGGGGGTGGCTACACCTTC. The full variable domain, with the rest looked up from reference TRBV14 and TRBJ1-2, is EAGVTQFPSHSVIEKGQTVTLRCDPISGHDNLYWYRRVMGKEIKFLLHFVKESKQDESGMPNNRFLAERTGGTYSTLKVQPAELEDSGVYFCASSQVVGGGYTFGSGTRLTVV.